Presented here are 21 T cell receptor beta chains from one specimen sequenced in a study of OX40 agonist ivuxolimab in advanced cancers. TCRdb's copy holds only in-frame clones and misses some; the assay was immunoSEQ multiplex PCR. The sample contains around 70,000 clones, about 82% of which appear only once. Sequences were derived from CD4+ or CD8+ T cells sorted from blood, sampled in a trial of the OX40 agonist ivuxolimab. Receptor source: an adult with an advanced solid tumor such as melanoma, head and neck, liver or kidney cancer.

This clone came up once. This chain uses TRBV5-1 with TRBJ2-2, with D maybe TRBD2 (7 bases). Between the trimmed V and J ends, which lost 4 bases and 3 bases, there was a span of 13 bases. Germline V gene lookup returns CDR1 SGHRS and CDR2 YFSETQ. This CDR3 region has 15 residues. DNA of the CDR3: TGCGCCAGCAGCCAAGGGGGGGTTCACACCGGGGAGCTGTTTTTT. It is translated as CASSQGGVHTGELFF.

This chain links TRBV6-5 with TRBJ2-2; 11 bases are a match to TRBD2. This CDR3 contains 14 residues. Germline loops: CDR1 MNHEY, CDR2 SVGAGI. V lost 7 bases, J lost 6 bases, and 4 bases stayed unmatched. The CDR3 here is CASMGTSGAGELFF. CDR3 sequence (DNA): TGTGCCAGCATGGGGACTAGCGGAGCCGGGGAGCTGTTTTTT.

The rearrangement joins TRBV13 to TRBJ2-5; TRBD1 agrees at 7 bases. The CDR3 loop spans 15 amino acids. Trimming at V came to 1 base and at J to 1 base, leaving 3 bases not matched to a gene. The germline gives CDR1 PRHDT, CDR2 FYEKMQ (reference sequence). The CDR3 spells CASSLVGTAQETQYF. CDR3 sequence (DNA): TGTGCCAGCAGCTTAGTCGGGACAGCCCAAGAGACCCAGTACTTC.

This sequence joins TRBV5-1 and TRBJ1-4, with 7 bases fitting TRBD1. The CDR3 is made up of 18 amino acids. V lost 3 bases and J lost 2; bases outside the gene matches: 13. The V gene's germline CDR1 is SGHRS and CDR2 YFSETQ. The CDR3 reads CASSSTGSTYGTNEKLFF. CDR3 sequence (DNA): TGCGCCAGCAGCTCGACAGGGAGCACGTACGGCACTAATGAAAAACTGTTTTTT.

This clone was seen more than once but under ten times. The V call is TRBV28, the J call TRBJ2-7; 9 bases map to TRBD2. Germline CDR1 MDHEN, CDR2 SYDVKM. The trim removed 6 bases at V and 7 bases at J, leaving 10 bases unmatched. The CDR3 sequence is 14 residues long. The CDR3: CASSRTSAQGEQYF. The CDR3, as DNA: TGTGCCAGCAGCAGGACTAGCGCCCAGGGAGAGCAGTACTTC.

This chain links TRBV11-2 with TRBJ2-1, with 9 bases matching TRBD1. The J segment lost 11 bases and the V segment lost 5 bases, leaving 4 bases of the junction unmatched. The V gene's germline CDR1 is SGHAT and CDR2 FQNNGV. The CDR3 spans 12 residues. CDR3 sequence reads: CASSPQGAQQFF. The DNA for the CDR3 is TGTGCCAGCAGCCCACAGGGGGCGCAGCAGTTCTTC.

The V call is TRBV18, the J call TRBJ2-1; D gene ambiguous. The germline V gene encodes CDR1 KGHSH and CDR2 LQKENI. The CDR3 is made up of 16 amino acids. Trimming removed 2 bases at V and 0 bases at J, with 11 bases between. This CDR3 is CASSPYALGSYNEQFF. CDR3 DNA sequence: TGTGCCAGCTCACCATACGCGTTGGGCTCCTACAATGAGCAGTTCTTC.

This clone was counted a single time. The genes are TRBV5-5 and TRBJ1-5, with D tentatively TRBD1 (5 bases). Germline CDR1 is SGHKS and CDR2 is YYEKEE (reference sequence). Deletions cut 0 bases from V and 7 bases from J, with 11 bases between. The CDR3 consists of 14 residues. The CDR3 region is CASSLGQTGQPQHF. The DNA for the CDR3 is TGTGCCAGCAGCTTGGGACAGACGGGACAGCCCCAGCATTTT.

The chain has TRBV28 and TRBJ2-3, with D uncertain. Trimming shortened V by 11 bases and J by 1 base, and 10 bases separated the two germline ends. Germline lookup yields CDR1 MDHEN and CDR2 SYDVKM. This CDR3 is 12 amino acids long. This CDR3 reads CAGLSRTDTQYF. The CDR3 nucleotides read TGTGCCGGTCTATCCCGCACAGATACGCAGTATTTT.

The rearrangement links TRBV5-1 to TRBJ2-2, with TRBD2 identical over 11 bases. The CDR3 is 19 residues long. Germline V gene lookup returns CDR1 SGHRS and CDR2 YFSETQ. V shed 0 bases and J 4 bases; nucleotides not matched to a gene: 11. The CDR3 loop is CASSLVLVAGGRSTGELFF. CDR3 nucleotides: TGCGCCAGCAGCTTGGTCTTGGTAGCGGGAGGGCGGAGCACCGGGGAGCTGTTTTTT.

The chain links TRBV10-2 to TRBJ2-2; TRBD1 or TRBD2 may be the D gene (5 bases each). This CDR3 is built from 14 residues. The V end lost 5 bases, the J end lost 9 bases, and 16 bases lay between the germline ends. Germline V gene sequence: CDR1 WSHSY, CDR2 SAAADI. The CDR3 reads CASSTGTDPRELFF. The DNA for the CDR3 is TGCGCCAGCAGTACCGGGACGGACCCCCGGGAGCTGTTTTTT.

The count of this clone is one. The chain has TRBV2 and TRBJ1-1, with 8 bases identical to TRBD1. The germline V gene encodes CDR1 SNHLY and CDR2 FYNNEI. CDR3 length: 13 amino acids. After removal of 8 bases from V and 5 bases from J, the junction contained 7 bases not matched to a gene. This CDR3 is CASGQGAGTEAFF. The CDR3, as DNA: TGTGCCAGCGGGCAGGGGGCGGGAACTGAAGCTTTCTTT.

This chain uses TRBV5-1 with TRBJ1-5, with a weak D call TRBD1 (5 bases). Germline CDR1 is SGHRS and CDR2 is YFSETQ. With 0 bases removed from V and 1 base from J, the gap between germline ends came to 11 bases. This CDR3 has 16 amino acids. The CDR3 here is CASSLGQQGSNQPQHF. DNA of the CDR3: TGCGCCAGCAGCTTGGGGCAGCAGGGCAGCAATCAGCCCCAGCATTTT.

This rearrangement joins TRBV7-2 to TRBJ2-6; D is unclear. CDR3 length equals 15 residues. The V end lost 0 bases, the J end lost 0 bases, and 3 bases lay between the germline ends. In germline, CDR1 is SGHTA, CDR2 FQGNSA. Written as DNA, the CDR3 is TGTGCCAGCAGCTTAGCAAGCTCTGGGGCCAACGTCCTGACTTTC. Amino acid sequence: CASSLASSGANVLTF. The full variable domain, its missing parts supplied by reference TRBV7-2 and TRBJ2-6, is GAGVSQSPSNKVTEKGKDVELRCDPISGHTALYWYRQSLGQGLEFLIYFQGNSAPDKSGLPSDRFSAERTGGSVSTLTIQRTQQEDSAVYLCASSLASSGANVLTFGAGSRLTVL.

V usage is TRBV7-2 and J usage is TRBJ2-1; TRBD2 is a possible D gene (5 bases). The CDR3 has 14 residues. V was clipped by 0 bases and J by 7 bases, with 10 bases between them. Germline lookup yields CDR1 SGHTA and CDR2 FQGNSA. The CDR3 DNA follows: TGTGCCAGCAGCTTAGCTTCGGGGTGGAATGAGCAGTTCTTC. It is translated as CASSLASGWNEQFF.

The rearrangement uses TRBV7-3 and TRBJ1-1, with no clear D. V lost 7 bases and J 1 base, leaving 10 bases between the germline ends. CDR1 and CDR2 from the germline V gene are SGHTA and FQGTGA. This CDR3 is 13 amino acids long. The chain's CDR3 is CASKEDTNTEAFF. Written as DNA, the CDR3 is TGTGCCAGCAAGGAGGATACGAACACTGAAGCTTTCTTT.

The chain has TRBV6-6 and TRBJ2-2; D call uncertain. This CDR3 has 16 amino acids. V gave up 0 bases and J gave up 4 bases, with 12 bases separating them. CDR1 is MNHNY, CDR2 SVGAGI, per germline (reference sequence). CDR3 sequence: CASSYSRVAGTGELFF. The CDR3 DNA reads TGTGCCAGCAGTTACTCGCGAGTAGCAGGCACCGGGGAGCTGTTTTTT.

The V gene is TRBV27, the J gene TRBJ2-5, with D possibly called TRBD1 or TRBD2 (5 bases each). V was cut by 8 bases and J by 4 bases, with 11 bases left in between. From germline, CDR1 is MNHEY and CDR2 SMNVEV (reference sequence). CDR3 length: 12 amino acids. Here the CDR3 reads CASAPRGETQYF. The CDR3 bases are TGTGCCAGCGCACCGAGGGGAGAGACCCAGTACTTC.

The chain recombines TRBV2 with TRBJ2-3; 12 bases fit TRBD2. V lost 7 bases, J lost 6 bases, and 5 bases stayed unmatched. The CDR3 runs 14 residues. Germline assignment: CDR1 SNHLY and CDR2 FYNNEI. This CDR3 is CASTRLAGGDTQYF. CDR3 sequence (DNA): TGTGCCAGCACAAGGCTAGCGGGGGGGGATACGCAGTATTTT.

V gene TRBV6-1 combines with J gene TRBJ2-7; TRBD1 is a possible D gene (6 bases). Germline CDR1 reads MNHNS; CDR2 reads SASEGT. The CDR3 runs to 16 residues. Trimming took off 3 bases at V and 0 bases at J, with 15 bases between the two ends. The CDR3 sequence is CASSEITGFSSYEQYV. The CDR3 DNA follows: TGTGCCAGCAGTGAGATAACAGGGTTCAGCTCCTACGAGCAGTACGTC.

This clone was recorded only once. The V gene is TRBV10-3, the J gene TRBJ2-1; D is uncertain. CDR1 and CDR2 from the germline V gene are ENHRY and SYGVKD. Trimming removed 3 bases from V and 2 bases from J, with 14 bases in between. This CDR3 has 16 residues. The CDR3 bases are TGTGCCATCAGTGAATCTAGGACGGCTACCTACAATGAGCAGTTCTTC. Protein sequence: CAISESRTATYNEQFF.